These 8 T cell receptor beta chains share one sample of origin, sequenced in a study of CD8+ T cells in alopecia areata. RNA, once extracted, was reverse transcribed into cDNA for use as the sequencing template. The repertoire was sequenced with immunoSEQ multiplex PCR; TCRdb's copy has only in-frame clones and lacks some. The sample has approximately 5,400 clones, around three fifths seen once; the top ten hold around 10%. In alopecia areata patients, both lesional scalp punch biopsies and peripheral blood were collected. Sequences were derived from skin, sampled at week 0. The receptors were gathered from a human donor with alopecia areata.

The chain carries TRBV27 and TRBJ1-6, with unresolved D. The V end lost 4 bases, the J end lost 1 base, and 14 bases lay between the germline ends. The germline CDR1 and CDR2 sequences are MNHEY and SMNVEV (reference sequence). The CDR3 length is 17 residues. The CDR3 DNA is TGTGCCAGCAGTTCCCGAGGAGGGAGGTCCTATAATTCACCCCTCCACTTT. It codes for CASSSRGGRSYNSPLHF.

The genes are TRBV6-5 and TRBJ2-1; D may be TRBD2 (7 bases). The V end lost 5 bases, the J end lost 5 bases, and 16 bases lay between the germline ends. Germline CDR1 MNHEY, CDR2 SVGAGI. The CDR3 has 15 residues. The CDR3 DNA follows: TGTGCCAGCAGTAAAATCGGGGGGCTGGACAATGAGCAGTTCTTC. Encoded protein: CASSKIGGLDNEQFF.

The rearrangement joins TRBV6-5 to TRBJ1-2; weak D call: TRBD1 (6 bases). The V gene's germline CDR1 is MNHEY and CDR2 SVGAGI. The CDR3 loop spans 13 amino acids. Trimming left V 2 bases short and J 8 bases short, with 12 bases between. The CDR3 region is CASSYGGASGYTF. As DNA, the CDR3 is TGTGCCAGCAGTTACGGGGGGGCGAGCGGCTACACCTTC.

The J gene is TRBJ2-7, the V gene TRBV29-1, with a tentative D call TRBD2 (7 bases). CDR3 length equals 13 residues. Between the trimmed V and J ends, which lost 6 bases and 2 bases, there was a span of 14 bases. Germline V gene sequence: CDR1 SQVTM, CDR2 ANQGSEA. As DNA, the CDR3 is TGCAGCGTCTCGGGGGGCCCGACCTACGAGCAGTACTTC. Protein product: CSVSGGPTYEQYF.

The rearrangement uses TRBV5-1 and TRBJ1-2, with 7 nucleotides matching TRBD1. Germline-derived CDR1 and CDR2 are SGHRS and YFSETQ. There are 17 residues in the CDR3. Losses at the gene ends were 4 bases for V and 1 base for J; bases not matched to a gene: 13. The CDR3 DNA sequence: TGCGCCAGCAGCCTCCGGGACAGCTATACTTATAACTATGGCTACACCTTC. Translation: CASSLRDSYTYNYGYTF.

The chain couples TRBV21-1 to TRBJ1-1; no check of the table's D call, TRBD1, against the DNA was made. TRBV21-1 is a documented pseudogene. The CDR3 totals 13 residues. In DNA form, the CDR3 reads TGTGCCCGCCAGACAAGGCCGACCCCTGAAGCTTTCTTT. Encoded protein: CARQTRPTPEAFF.

The gene calls are TRBV4-1 and TRBJ2-1, with 9 bases lining up with TRBD2. The V segment lost 3 bases and the J segment 6 bases; nucleotides outside the gene matches: 9. There are 16 residues in the CDR3. The V gene's germline CDR1 is MGHRA and CDR2 YSYEKL. This chain's CDR3 is CASSQAAGGLVNEQFF. As DNA, the CDR3 is TGCGCCAGCAGCCAGGCGGCGGGGGGGCTTGTCAATGAGCAGTTCTTC.

A word on this clone: With a much larger clone just one base away, this may be a read error. Other nucleotide sequences from this sample produce the same CDR3. The genes are TRBV6-5 and TRBJ2-5, with D possibly matching TRBD2 (5 bases). The length of the CDR3 is 14 residues. From germline, CDR1 is MNHEY and CDR2 SVGAGI. The V end lost 0 bases, the J end lost 5 bases, and 10 bases lay between the germline ends. The CDR3 DNA reads as TGTGCCAGCAGTTACTCGATCGGAGGTGAGACCCAGTACTTC. Translation gives CASSYSIGGETQYF.